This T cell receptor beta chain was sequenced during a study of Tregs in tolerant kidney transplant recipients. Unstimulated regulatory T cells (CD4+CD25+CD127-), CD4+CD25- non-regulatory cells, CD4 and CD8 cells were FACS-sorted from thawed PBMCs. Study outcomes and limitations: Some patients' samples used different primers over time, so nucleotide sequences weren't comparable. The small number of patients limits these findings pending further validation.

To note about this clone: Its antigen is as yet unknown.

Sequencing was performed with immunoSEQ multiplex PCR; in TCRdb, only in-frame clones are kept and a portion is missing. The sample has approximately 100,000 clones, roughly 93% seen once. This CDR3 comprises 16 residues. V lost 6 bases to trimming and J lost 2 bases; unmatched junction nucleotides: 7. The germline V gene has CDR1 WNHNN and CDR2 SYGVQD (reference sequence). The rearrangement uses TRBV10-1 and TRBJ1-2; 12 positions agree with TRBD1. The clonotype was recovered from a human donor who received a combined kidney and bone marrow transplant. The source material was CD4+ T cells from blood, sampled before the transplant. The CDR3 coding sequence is TGCGCCAGCAGGCCCGGGACAGGGGGCAACAACTATGGCTACACCTTC. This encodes CASRPGTGGNNYGYTF.